Sequencing of this TCR beta chain was carried out in a study of beta chain features in type 1 diabetes. Every bit of the isolated RNA underwent reverse transcription, so sequencing read expressed TCRB transcripts. The study sequenced naive, central memory and regulatory T cell samples to an average of approximately 3.5 million reads. Data came from immunoSEQ multiplex PCR; TCRdb stores just in-frame clones and leaves some out. The sample carries approximately 280,000 clones, approximately 15% recorded once. Study-wide points: Any HLA effect on TCRB rearrangement was left unresolved by small sub-analyses. Patients and controls would share equally any PCR tilt toward shorter templates. Across all four CD4+ subsets, people with type 1 diabetes showed modestly shorter TCRB CDR3s.

Concerning this clone: The antigen is not known.

Per the germline V gene, CDR1 is LNHDA and CDR2 is SQIVND (reference sequence). V gave up 7 bases and J gave up 0 bases, with 7 bases separating them. The CDR3 length is 13 residues. V is TRBV19 and J is TRBJ1-5; D may be TRBD1 (5 bases). The sequenced material came from naive CD4+ T cells from blood. The TCR sequence derives from a man between 18 and 29 years old with type 1 diabetes. As DNA, the CDR3 is TGTGCCAGTACGGGGGATAGCAATCAGCCCCAGCATTTT. It specifies CASTGDSNQPQHF.